This passage covers 8 T cell receptor beta chains from one sample sequenced in a study of T cell responses to AZD1222 COVID-19 vaccine. Generated by immunoSEQ multiplex PCR, the TCRdb table keeps only in-frame clones and is missing some. Counted here are 100,000 to 150,000 clones, about 87% occurring once; the ten biggest clones make up over 9.5%. The specimen was peripheral blood, collected on day 0 of AZD1222 vaccination. The receptors derive from an adult in good health.

The V and J genes are TRBV7-3 and TRBJ2-5; maybe TRBD2 (6 bases). V gave up 5 bases and J gave up 1 base, with 14 bases separating them. Germline V gene sequence: CDR1 SGHTA, CDR2 FQGTGA. The CDR3 covers 15 residues. CDR3 sequence: CASSRGSGPQETQYF. CDR3 DNA: TGTGCCAGCAGCCGGGGGTCGGGCCCCCAAGAGACCCAGTACTTC.

The gene calls are TRBV4-3 and TRBJ1-1, with D perhaps matching TRBD1 (5 bases). Looked up from germline, CDR1 is LGHNA and CDR2 is YSLEER. This CDR3 has 17 residues. The ends were cut back, 0 bases at V and 4 bases at J, with 18 bases in the middle. The CDR3 DNA sequence: TGCGCCAGCAGCCAAGAATTGCCCGGGGACGAGAGCACTGAAGCTTTCTTT. Translation gives CASSQELPGDESTEAFF.

The V gene is TRBV27, the J gene TRBJ2-2; D not resolved. Germline CDR1 is MNHEY and CDR2 is SMNVEV (reference sequence). V was clipped by 2 bases and J by 5 bases, with 6 bases between them. The CDR3 is 13 amino acids. CDR3 DNA sequence: TGTGCCAGCAGTTTAAGCGCAACCGGGGAGCTGTTTTTT. This gives the protein CASSLSATGELFF.

The chain employs TRBV5-6 and TRBJ1-3, with 9 nucleotides matching TRBD1. V lost 0 bases to trimming and J lost 4 bases; unmatched junction nucleotides: 5. The CDR3 has 16 amino acids. Germline V gene data show CDR1 as SGHDT and CDR2 as YYEEEE. The CDR3 bases are TGTGCCAGCAGCTTGGCCACACAGGGGGCAGGAAACACCATATATTTT. It translates to CASSLATQGAGNTIYF.

V usage is TRBV27 and J usage is TRBJ2-7; 11 nucleotides line up with TRBD2. Germline V gives CDR1 MNHEY, CDR2 SMNVEV (reference sequence). The CDR3 is 15 amino acids. With V trimmed by 8 bases and J by 5 bases, 11 bases remained unmatched. For the CDR3, the DNA is TGTGCCAGCCGCATAGCGGGAGGGCCGAATAACGAGCAGTACTTC. The encoded protein is CASRIAGGPNNEQYF.

This clone has just a few counts. The rearrangement joins TRBV5-6 to TRBJ1-2; 7 bases agree with TRBD1. The V segment lost 4 bases and the J segment 8 bases; nucleotides outside the gene matches: 8. There are 13 residues in the CDR3. CDR1 and CDR2 from the germline V gene are SGHDT and YYEEEE. In nucleotides, the CDR3 is TGTGCCAGCAGCCTGGACAGGCACCAGGGCTACACCTTC. As protein: CASSLDRHQGYTF.

This rearrangement joins TRBV2 to TRBJ1-1, with 9 nucleotides matching TRBD1. From germline, CDR1 is SNHLY and CDR2 FYNNEI. J lost 6 bases, V lost 2 bases, and 4 bases had no gene match. This CDR3 has 14 amino acids. The CDR3 protein is CASSEWWDRAEAFF. The CDR3 DNA sequence: TGTGCCAGCAGTGAATGGTGGGACAGGGCTGAAGCTTTCTTT.

The chain is built from TRBV5-1 and TRBJ2-5; D perhaps matches TRBD1 (5 bases). Trimming stripped 4 bases from V and 0 bases from J, with 7 bases between. Germline-derived CDR1 and CDR2 are SGHRS and YFSETQ. The CDR3 runs to 13 residues. This chain's CDR3 is CASSAGNQETQYF. CDR3 coding DNA: TGCGCCAGCAGCGCAGGGAACCAAGAGACCCAGTACTTC.